The source of this T cell receptor beta chain is a study of T cells in localized non-small cell lung cancer (dated by TCRdb to 2020 to 2022). Notes on the research overall: Comparing tumors with uninvolved tumor-adjacent lungs, the study looked at the T cell repertoires of hundreds of patients with early-stage NSCLC. All 236 NSCLC patients in the cohort were treatment-naive and had localized lung tumors that were resected. The mean age of the NSCLC patients was 60 to 85 years, with roughly 120 men and 110 or so women. The research as a whole found: Higher T cell density in blood was associated with longer overall survival, whereas higher clonality in adjacent lung was associated with shorter survival. Because the study design was exploratory, TCR variables were selected using unadjusted p-values without false-discovery rate correction. Uninvolved tumor-adjacent lung showed the highest T cell clonality, higher than tumor, which suggests more focused antigenic responses in the adjacent lung. A median of about 50 of the top 100 tumor clones turned up in the paired uninvolved adjacent lung, and around 27 of those clones also ranked among the top 100 of that same adjacent lung. Multi-region tumor sequencing was not performed, so intratumor heterogeneity could not be excluded.

At diagnosis, peripheral blood, uninvolved tumor-adjacent lung and tumor were collected and were preserved as a mix of fresh-frozen and FFPE material. For TCR repertoire profiling, the blood samples were analyzed as peripheral blood mononuclear cells. The immunoSEQ Assay was used to sequence TCR beta CDR3 regions from DNA. Per the source publication's procedure: T cell density was computed as TCR beta template counts normalized to usable DNA estimated by amplifying housekeeping genes. The preseqR package was used to estimate richness by extrapolating to 400,000 templates for PBMC samples and to 120,000 templates for tissue samples. Clonality was taken to be one minus Pielou's evenness. Tissue-enriched TCRs were identified by differential abundance testing using productive amino-acid clonotypes, minimum total count 5 and alpha 0.1. The Jaccard Index and the Morisita Overlap Index were used to measure repertoire overlap between compartments. TCR beta CDR3s were clustered by GLIPH together with public tetramer-defined viral CDR3s, and at least three viral sequences plus V-gene enrichment were required for viral motifs. TCRdb took over this immuneACCESS table, retaining in-frame rearrangements with V and J assigned. Such tables are incomplete; in checked studies, under half of the missing clones stem from an unresolved V gene, and the remainder is unexplained. Clone size and the V and J calls come from that table; the DNA yielded D and trimming. The sample includes 23,000 or so clones, with 89% observed a single time. The ten top clones hold 20% to 25% of the sample.

Concerning this clone itself: The clone's antigen remains unknown. Base quality data are lacking; no much larger clone is found one base away.

From the germline V gene, CDR1 is MGHDK and CDR2 is SYGVNS. The CDR3 starts with the cysteine, ends with the phenylalanine, and has 13 residues. The only DNA kept is the CDR3, 39 bases in frame from the first base. The trim is 8 bases for V and 2 bases for J, with a gap of 10 bases between the germline ends. The clonotype comes from a man between 40 and 75 years old with stage I squamous cell lung carcinoma. This specimen was peripheral blood, taken before any cancer treatment. The rearranged chain carries TRBV25-1 and TRBJ2-1, with a tentative D gene TRBD2 over 5 matching bases. The CDR3 is CASRNGAYNEQFF. The nucleotides are TGTGCCAGCCGAAACGGGGCCTACAATGAGCAGTTCTTC.